A selection of T cell receptor beta chains follows, all from one sample in a study of persistence of HIV-infected CD4 T cells. Some clones are missing from TCRdb's copy, which holds only in-frame ones; the method was immunoSEQ multiplex PCR. The data hold some 48,000 clones, with 70% to 80% observed a single time. For these receptors, no antigen is known. Sequencing used CD4+ T cells sorted from PBMCs after roughly 18-hour stimulation, obtained from a patient who received antiretroviral therapy. The receptors come from an adult man with HIV who was CMV-seropositive. Each CDR3 is given with its conserved first and last residue. Fields, in order: V gene, J gene, D gene, clone size, CDR3 protein, CDR3 DNA. The D gene is left open where the match is weak. Some rows mark clone size as missing; the rest say once, few, many or name a class of expanded clone.

TRBV5-5	TRBJ2-7	TRBD1	once	CASSFGQGSYEQYF	TGTGCCAGCAGCTTCGGACAGGGCTCCTACGAGCAGTACTTC
TRBV27	TRBJ2-1	NA	NA	CASSLSQLSSYNEQFF	TGTGCCAGCAGTTTATCGCAACTCTCTTCCTACAATGAGCAGTTCTTC
TRBV15	TRBJ1-1	NA	NA	CATSRDRGSRTEAFF	TGTGCCACCAGCAGAGATCGAGGGAGTCGGACTGAAGCTTTCTTT
TRBV5-6	TRBJ2-7	NA	NA	CASSAPEQSYEQYF	TGTGCCAGCAGCGCCCCGGAACAAAGCTACGAGCAGTACTTC
TRBV4-3	TRBJ1-4	NA	NA	CASSQDHRAEEKLFF	TGCGCCAGCAGCCAAGATCACAGGGCGGAAGAAAAACTGTTTTTT
TRBV10-2	TRBJ2-7	TRBD2	few	CASRSSRAGEGEQYF	TGCGCCAGCAGAAGTAGTCGAGCGGGAGAAGGCGAGCAGTACTTC
TRBV9	TRBJ2-2	TRBD2	NA	CASSVGTSGSGELFF	TGTGCCAGCAGCGTGGGGACTAGCGGGAGCGGGGAGCTGTTTTTT
TRBV27	TRBJ2-5	TRBD2	NA	CASSLYDSGKETQYF	TGTGCCAGCAGTTTATACGATAGCGGGAAAGAGACCCAGTACTTC
TRBV20-1	TRBJ2-1	TRBD2	few	CSASGGRSYNEQFF	TGCAGTGCTAGTGGCGGGAGATCCTACAATGAGCAGTTCTTC
TRBV2	TRBJ1-2	NA	NA	CASSEENYGYTF	TGTGCCAGCAGTGAAGAGAACTATGGCTACACCTTC
TRBV19	TRBJ1-1	NA	NA	CASRPTGSGNTEAFF	TGTGCCAGTAGACCTACAGGGTCGGGGAACACTGAAGCTTTCTTT
TRBV18	TRBJ1-5	NA	NA	CASSPGGGLNQPQHF	TGTGCCAGCTCACCAGGGGGAGGCCTCAATCAGCCCCAGCATTTT
TRBV30	TRBJ1-6	NA	few	CAWTFSSYNSPLHF	TGTGCCTGGACATTTAGCTCCTATAATTCACCCCTCCACTTT
TRBV14	TRBJ1-6	NA	NA	CASSSLGQANSPLHF	TGTGCCAGCAGCTCACTGGGCCAAGCCAATTCACCCCTCCACTTT
TRBV9	TRBJ2-5	NA	NA	CASSVVAGLQETQYF	TGTGCCAGCAGCGTAGTGGCAGGCTTACAAGAGACCCAGTACTTC
TRBV9	TRBJ2-3	TRBD2	once	CASSARTSGTTDTQYF	TGTGCCAGCAGCGCCCGGACTAGCGGGACAACAGATACGCAGTATTTT
TRBV10-3	TRBJ1-2	TRBD1	NA	CAFSRGTGAYGYTF	TGTGCCTTCTCGAGAGGGACAGGGGCTTATGGCTACACCTTC
TRBV14	TRBJ1-6	NA	NA	CASSQRAGAGALHF	TGTGCCAGCAGCCAACGGGCCGGGGCCGGGGCCCTCCACTTT
TRBV6-2/TRBV6-3	TRBJ1-2	NA	NA	CASSYPQGNYGYTF	TGTGCCAGCAGTTATCCTCAGGGTAATTACGGCTACACCTTC
TRBV7-7	TRBJ2-7	NA	NA	CASSEGGAGYEQYF	TGTGCCAGCAGCGAGGGGGGTGCAGGCTACGAGCAGTACTTC
TRBV5-6	TRBJ2-1	NA	NA	CASSLISGATPGQFF	TGTGCCAGCAGCTTGATTTCGGGGGCCACGCCCGGGCAGTTCTTC
TRBV5-1	TRBJ2-3	NA	NA	CASSSGSNGDTQYF	TGCGCCAGCAGCTCGGGGAGCAATGGAGATACGCAGTATTTT
TRBV7-2	TRBJ1-1	NA	few	CASSLVAGFTEAFF	TGTGCCAGCAGCTTAGTGGCGGGTTTCACTGAAGCTTTCTTT
TRBV5-6	TRBJ2-5	NA	NA	CASSPDLEETQYF	TGTGCCAGCAGCCCGGATTTGGAGGAGACCCAGTACTTC
TRBV29-1	TRBJ1-1	NA	once	CSVSANTEAFF	TGCAGCGTCTCGGCCAACACTGAAGCTTTCTTT
TRBV20-1	TRBJ1-2	NA	NA	CSASIPGGAGYGYTF	TGCAGTGCTAGTATACCCGGGGGCGCCGGCTATGGCTACACCTTC
TRBV19	TRBJ2-7	NA	NA	CASSPRDGSPYEQYF	TGTGCCAGTAGTCCTCGGGACGGATCCCCCTACGAGCAGTACTTC
TRBV27	TRBJ2-7	NA	NA	CASSQRTRGEQYF	TGTGCCAGCAGTCAACGGACCCGAGGCGAGCAGTACTTC
TRBV19	TRBJ1-3	TRBD1	NA	CASRSWDSSGNTIYF	TGTGCCAGTAGATCCTGGGACAGCTCTGGAAACACCATATATTTT